These 7 T cell receptor beta chains share one sample of origin, sequenced in a study of blood T cell repertoires in COVID-19. Method: immunoSEQ multiplex PCR; TCRdb's copy keeps in-frame clones and lacks some. In the table there are 45,000 to 60,000 clones, approximately 78% of which are singletons. Sequencing input: peripheral blood. All receptors derive from a human donor with acute or convalescent COVID-19. The donor label of this sample is uncertain.

The chain uses TRBV27 and TRBJ2-1; TRBD1 matches 10 bases. The CDR3 has 16 amino acids. Germline loops: CDR1 MNHEY, CDR2 SMNVEV (reference sequence). V lost 6 bases and J lost 9; bases outside the gene matches: 14. CDR3 in amino acids: CASRAGTGAPAGEQFF. CDR3 nucleotides: TGTGCCAGCAGGGCCGGGACAGGGGCCCCAGCGGGTGAGCAGTTCTTC.

This sequence joins TRBV6-5 and TRBJ2-3; D unresolved. Trimming pared 0 bases from V and 3 bases from J, leaving 10 bases between. There are 15 residues in the CDR3. CDR1 MNHEY and CDR2 SVGAGI come from the germline V gene. CDR3: CASSYSASKTDTQYF. As DNA, the CDR3 is TGTGCCAGCAGTTACTCAGCTAGTAAAACAGATACGCAGTATTTT.

The chain links TRBV6-2 or TRBV6-3 to TRBJ2-1; TRBD2 matches at 8 bases. Trimming at V came to 6 bases and at J to 5 bases, leaving 15 bases not matched to a gene. This CDR3 spans 17 amino acids. Germline V gives CDR1 MNHEY, CDR2 SVGEGT. This CDR3 reads CASSLRGRSGTDNEQFF. CDR3 DNA: TGTGCCAGCAGCTTACGTGGCCGTAGCGGGACCGACAATGAGCAGTTCTTC.

J is TRBJ1-6 and V is TRBV5-6; the match to TRBD1 covers 7 bases. This CDR3 has 16 amino acids. Germline CDR1 and CDR2: SGHDT and YYEEEE. V gave up 2 bases and J gave up 0 bases; unmatched junction bases: 2. The CDR3 DNA sequence: TGTGCCAGCAGCTTCAGGGGGAACTCCTATAATTCACCCCTCCACTTT. As protein: CASSFRGNSYNSPLHF.

The chain employs TRBV6-4 and TRBJ2-1; 14 nucleotides line up with TRBD2. J lost 8 bases, V lost 5 bases, and 5 bases had no gene match. Germline-derived CDR1 and CDR2 are MRHNA and SNTAGT. This CDR3 is built from 15 residues. In DNA, the CDR3 is TGTGCCAGCAGTACCGGGACTAGCGGGAGCTATGAGCAGTTCTTC. This sequence encodes CASSTGTSGSYEQFF.

This sequence joins TRBV3-1 (or the pseudogene TRBV3-2) and TRBJ1-1; tentative D call: TRBD1 (6 bases). This CDR3 contains 15 residues. The V gene's germline CDR1 is LGHDT and CDR2 YNNKEL (reference sequence). V gave up 4 bases and J gave up 1 base, with 13 bases separating them. Here the CDR3 DNA reads TGTGCCAGCAGCCCAGGAACAGGGTGGAACACTGAAGCTTTCTTT. Its protein product is CASSPGTGWNTEAFF.

This chain links TRBV30 with TRBJ2-2; a possible D gene is TRBD2 (5 bases). V was clipped by 0 bases and J by 6 bases, with 11 bases between them. There are 14 residues in the CDR3. The germline CDR1 and CDR2 sequences are GTSNPN and SVGIG (reference sequence). The CDR3 sequence: CAWSVSLAAGELFF. The CDR3 region has the DNA TGTGCCTGGAGTGTAAGCCTAGCTGCCGGGGAGCTGTTTTTT.